This TCR beta chain was obtained from a study of CD8+ T cells in alopecia areata (dated by TCRdb to 2017 to 2018). At the level of the whole study: Treated patients were enrolled in an open-label pilot trial of oral tofacitinib at 5 to 10 mg twice daily for moderate-to-severe alopecia areata. Patients received tofacitinib for 6 to 18 months and were then followed off drug for 6 months to check for delayed response and recurrence. The SALT score, which quantifies the percentage of affected scalp surface area, was used to measure disease severity in treated patients. High-throughput TCRbeta sequencing was used to examine T cell clonal expansion in alopecia areata in both the C3H/HeJ mouse model and human patients. Scalp tissue and sorted CD4+ and CD8+ peripheral blood T cells from patchy and totalis/universalis alopecia areata patients and from healthy controls were covered by human TCRbeta sequencing. Patients on tofacitinib were biopsied at baseline and after 4 and 24 weeks of treatment, and several of the patients also had a later scalp biopsy. Scalp clonality was compared across normal scalp (n=4), patchy alopecia areata scalp (n=8), and alopecia totalis/universalis scalp (n=8). RNA came from the PAXgene miRNA kit for fixed scalp, the miRNeasy kit for PBMCs, and the RNeasy kit for mouse skin. TCRbeta CDR3 regions were amplified by immunoSEQ multiplex PCR using 35 Vbeta forward and 13 Jbeta reverse primers. Paper-wide results and their limitations: Compared with normal scalp, lesional scalp, particularly in alopecia totalis/universalis, had higher clonality and more expanded CD8+ clones, which suggests antigenic drive. Unlike mouse skin, where gammadelta T cells dominate, normal human skin contains resident alphabeta T cells that get sequenced too, which complicates analysis of the scalp TCR repertoire. Scalp clonality and the number of expanded CD8+ clones among the top 100 scalp clones were significantly decreased by tofacitinib. Because the treated cohort was small and included a single nonresponder, larger studies are needed to assess links between baseline CD8+ expansion and response. Compared with mice, TCR sequences shared between patients were less clear, possibly partly because of HLA diversity across the patient population. During tofacitinib treatment, many expanded lesional clones stuck around in both scalp and blood, and this persistence may partly explain why relapse happens after treatment is stopped.

Here V drops 5 bases and J drops 2 bases, and the junction holds 3 bases not matched to any gene. For CDR1 and CDR2, the germline V gene (reference sequence) lists GTSNPN and SVGIG. The CDR3 sequence holds 13 residues, the cysteine and phenylalanine included. Kept here is only the CDR3 DNA, which spans 39 bases and is read in frame from base 1. The library relied on the immunoSEQ multiplex PCR assay. For TCR sequencing, RNA was extracted from every sample and reverse transcribed into cDNA to serve as template. First-strand cDNA was synthesized with SuperScript III using a 2:1 mix of oligo-dT and random hexamers. Amplification bias was assessed with a synthetic immune receptor repertoire, and residual bias was removed computationally. Per the source publication's procedure: Raw reads were preprocessed to remove errors, and CDR3 was defined according to IMGT conventions as the region from the conserved cysteine to phenylalanine. Clonality was calculated as 1 minus Shannon entropy normalized by log2 of the number of productive unique TCRs. CD4 or CD8 identity of scalp clones was inferred by cross-referencing scalp TCRbeta sequences with sorted blood CD4 and CD8 repertoires. TCRdb took this table from immuneACCESS and kept in-frame rearrangements with V and J called. Such tables lack part of the clones; where checked against another copy, unresolved V genes explain under half of the gap, and the rest is unexplained. From that table come the V and J calls and clone size; the DNA was used to work out D and trimming. The sample profile shows under 150,000 clones; 53% of them were found once. The ten top clones hold about 0.5% of the sample.

On this clone: Its binding antigen is unknown. The sample holds no much larger clone one base away, and base qualities are not on file.

Interpreted using the paper, the time point label stands for: more than three weeks on oral tofacitinib. In the paper's terms, the treatment or condition label means: oral pan-JAK inhibitor, 5-10 mg twice daily. Lesional scalp punch biopsies and peripheral blood were collected from alopecia areata patients. PBMCs were isolated by density centrifugation and stained for CD3, CD4 and CD8, and CD4+ and CD8+ T cells were sorted on a FACSAria. The source of this sequence is a human donor with alopecia areata. The sequenced sample was CD4+ T cells sorted from blood, obtained at week 4, from a patient treated with tofacitinib. The chain is made from TRBV30 and TRBJ1-5; 7 bases in between match TRBD1. The CDR3 amino acid sequence is: CAWGGQGNQPQHF. In nucleotide form, the sequence is TGTGCCTGGGGAGGACAGGGCAATCAGCCCCAGCATTTT.